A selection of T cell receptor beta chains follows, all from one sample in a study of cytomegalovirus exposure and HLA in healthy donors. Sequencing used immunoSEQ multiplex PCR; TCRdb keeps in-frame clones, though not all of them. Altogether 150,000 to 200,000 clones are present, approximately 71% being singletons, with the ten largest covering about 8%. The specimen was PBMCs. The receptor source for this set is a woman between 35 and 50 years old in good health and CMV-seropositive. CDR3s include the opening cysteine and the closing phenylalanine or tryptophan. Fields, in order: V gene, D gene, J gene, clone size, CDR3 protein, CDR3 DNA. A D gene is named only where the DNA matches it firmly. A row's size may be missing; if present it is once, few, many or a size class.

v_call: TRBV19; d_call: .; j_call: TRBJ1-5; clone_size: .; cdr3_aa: CASSWAGRWNQPQHF; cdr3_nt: TGTGCCAGTAGCTGGGCGGGACGGTGGAATCAGCCCCAGCATTTT
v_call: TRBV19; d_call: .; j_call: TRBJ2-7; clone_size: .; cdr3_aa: CASSAGDTSSYEQYF; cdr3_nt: TGTGCCAGTAGCGCCGGGGACACGAGCTCCTACGAGCAGTACTTC
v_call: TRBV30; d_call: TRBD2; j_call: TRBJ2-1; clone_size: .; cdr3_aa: CAWSRGLAGGRQFF; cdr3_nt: TGTGCCTGGAGCAGGGGACTAGCGGGAGGGAGGCAGTTCTTC
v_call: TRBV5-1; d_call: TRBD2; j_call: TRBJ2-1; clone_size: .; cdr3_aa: CASSWTSGASYNEQFF; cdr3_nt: TGCGCCAGCAGCTGGACTAGCGGGGCCTCCTACAATGAGCAGTTCTTC
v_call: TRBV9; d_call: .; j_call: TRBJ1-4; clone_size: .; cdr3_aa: CASSQAPGASEKLFF; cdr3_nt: TGTGCCAGCAGCCAGGCCCCAGGGGCGAGCGAAAAACTGTTTTTT
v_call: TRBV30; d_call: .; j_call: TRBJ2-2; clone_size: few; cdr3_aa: CASPRRVKSGELFF; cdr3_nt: TGTGCCTCCCCCCGCAGGGTTAAGTCCGGGGAGCTGTTTTTT
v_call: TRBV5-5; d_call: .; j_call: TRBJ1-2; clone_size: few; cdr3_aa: CASSPQGPQRINYGYTF; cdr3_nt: TGTGCCAGCAGCCCCCAAGGCCCGCAGCGTATTAACTATGGCTACACCTTC
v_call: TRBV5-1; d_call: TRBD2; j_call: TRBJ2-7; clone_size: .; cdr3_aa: CASSQTSGSSYEQYF; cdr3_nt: TGCGCCAGCAGCCAGACTAGCGGGAGTAGTTACGAGCAGTACTTC
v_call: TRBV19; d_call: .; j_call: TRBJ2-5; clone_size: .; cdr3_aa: CASSQTGYIETQYF; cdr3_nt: TGTGCCAGTAGTCAAACAGGGTATATAGAGACCCAGTACTTC
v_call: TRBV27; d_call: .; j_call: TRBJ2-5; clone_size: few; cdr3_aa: CASSLSTQETQYF; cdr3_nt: TGTGCCAGCAGTTTATCCACCCAGGAGACCCAGTACTTC
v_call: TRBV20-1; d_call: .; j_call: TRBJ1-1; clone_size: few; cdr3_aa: CSAPLNTEAFF; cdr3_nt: TGCAGTGCCCCCCTTAACACTGAAGCTTTCTTT